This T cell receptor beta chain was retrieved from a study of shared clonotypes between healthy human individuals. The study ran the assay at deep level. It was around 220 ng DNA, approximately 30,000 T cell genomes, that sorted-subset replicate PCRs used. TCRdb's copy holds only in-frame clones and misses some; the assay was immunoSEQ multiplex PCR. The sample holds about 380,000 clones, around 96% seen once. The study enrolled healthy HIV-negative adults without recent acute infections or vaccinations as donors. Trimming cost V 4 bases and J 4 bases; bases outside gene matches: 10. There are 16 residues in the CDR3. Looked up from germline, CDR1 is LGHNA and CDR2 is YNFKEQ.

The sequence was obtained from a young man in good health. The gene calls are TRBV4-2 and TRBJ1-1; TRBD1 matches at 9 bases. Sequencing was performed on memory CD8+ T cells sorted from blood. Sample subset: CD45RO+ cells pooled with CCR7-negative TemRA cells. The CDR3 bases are TGTGCCAGCAGCCGAGGGACAGGGTTTGTAGGCACTGAAGCTTTCTTT. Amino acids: CASSRGTGFVGTEAFF.